This TCR beta chain was captured by sequencing in a study of OX40 agonist ivuxolimab in advanced cancers. J gave up 4 bases and V 5 bases, and 4 bases lay outside the gene matches. This CDR3 is 13 amino acids long. In germline, CDR1 is SGHTA, CDR2 FQGNSA. General observations from the study: The mean number of expanded clones was higher in CD8+ T cells than in CD4+.

The table came from immunoSEQ multiplex PCR; TCRdb's copy has only in-frame clones and leaves some out. The repertoire holds 90,000 to 120,000 clones, with 85% to 95% as singletons. A word on this clone: Its target is not known.

The sequencing here drew on CD4+ or CD8+ T cells sorted from blood, taken in a trial of the OX40 agonist ivuxolimab. The V gene is TRBV7-2, the J gene TRBJ2-7; 8 positions agree with TRBD1. The clonotype comes from an adult with an advanced solid tumor such as melanoma, head and neck, liver or kidney cancer. CDR3 sequence (DNA): TGTGCCAGCAGCAACAACAGGGGGTACGAGCAGTACTTC. Translating it yields CASSNNRGYEQYF.